One sample yielded the 29 T cell receptor beta chains listed below, sequenced in a study of persistence of HIV-infected CD4 T cells. The libraries were made with immunoSEQ version 4 in survey mode. Profiled with immunoSEQ multiplex PCR; TCRdb holds only in-frame clones, not every one. In the table there are 35,000 to 40,000 clones, approximately 80% of which are singletons. Their cognate antigens are unknown. The stimulus was lysate of CMV-infected fibroblasts, roughly 9.2 ug/mL. Memory cells lacking CD40L and CD69 with high CD45RO were sorted. Sequenced material: CD4+ T cells sorted from PBMCs after roughly 18-hour stimulation, taken from a patient who received antiretroviral therapy. All receptors derive from an adult man with HIV who was CMV-seropositive.

Comments on this clone: Additional DNA sequences in this sample encode the identical CDR3. This chain uses TRBV9 with TRBJ2-6; no clear D gene. From germline, CDR1 is SGDLS and CDR2 YYNGEE. This CDR3 is 15 amino acids long. The V gene lost 1 base and the J gene lost 4 bases, with 9 bases spanning the gap. The CDR3, as DNA: TGTGCCAGCAGCGTACAAGGGTCAGGGGCCAACGTCCTGACTTTC. This sequence encodes CASSVQGSGANVLTF.

The rearrangement joins TRBV2 to TRBJ1-5, with 8 bases aligning to TRBD1. CDR3 length: 17 residues. Germline CDR1 is SNHLY and CDR2 is FYNNEI. The junction had 11 bases not matched to a gene; V was cut back by 7 bases and J by 0 bases. The CDR3 spells CASNGQGAKHSNQPQHF. The CDR3 bases are TGTGCCAGCAATGGGCAGGGGGCAAAACATAGCAATCAGCCCCAGCATTTT.

The J gene is TRBJ1-1, the V gene TRBV19; D unclear. The CDR3 is 14 amino acids. Trimming pared 1 base from V and 1 base from J, leaving 7 bases between. Germline CDR1 reads LNHDA; CDR2 reads SQIVND (reference sequence). Here the CDR3 reads CASSIGASNTEAFF. For the CDR3, the DNA is TGTGCCAGTAGTATAGGAGCCTCGAACACTGAAGCTTTCTTT.

The rearrangement links TRBV4-1 to TRBJ2-7, with 7 bases that match TRBD1. Germline CDR1 reads MGHRA; CDR2 reads YSYEKL. This CDR3 region has 15 residues. The ends lost 2 bases at V and 2 bases at J; junction bases unmatched: 6. Here the CDR3 DNA reads TGCGCCAGCAGCCAACCCGGGACAGCCACCTACGAGCAGTACTTC. As protein: CASSQPGTATYEQYF.

The chain is built from TRBV7-9 and TRBJ1-6; no firm D call. V lost 4 bases, J lost 8 bases, and 9 bases lay in between. The CDR3 extends over 13 amino acids. From germline, CDR1 is SEHNR and CDR2 FQNEAQ (reference sequence). The CDR3 loop is CASSSDGYSPLHF. Written as DNA, the CDR3 is TGTGCCAGCAGCTCTGACGGTTATTCACCCCTCCACTTT.

The chain employs TRBV7-8 and TRBJ2-7, with TRBD2 identical over 11 bases. Looked up from germline, CDR1 is SGHVS and CDR2 is FQNEAQ. This CDR3 is 15 amino acids long. V trimming: 3 bases; J trimming: 2 bases; junction bases outside the gene matches: 3. The CDR3 is CASSFGTSGTYEQYF. CDR3 DNA: TGTGCCAGCAGCTTCGGGACTAGCGGAACCTACGAGCAGTACTTC.

J is TRBJ2-5 and V is TRBV5-8; TRBD1 matches 11 bases. This CDR3 comprises 15 residues. In germline, CDR1 is SGHTS, CDR2 YDEGEE. V shed 5 bases and J 3 bases; nucleotides not matched to a gene: 6. CDR3 sequence: CASRFGTGGKETQYF. CDR3 coding DNA: TGTGCCAGCAGGTTTGGGACAGGGGGAAAAGAGACCCAGTACTTC. The variable domain in full, with the rest retrieved from reference TRBV5-8 and TRBJ2-5, is EAGVTQSPTHLIKTRGQQATLRCSPISGHTSVYWYQQALGLGLQFLLWYDEGEERNRGNFPPRFSGRQFPNYSSELNVNALELEDSALYLCASRFGTGGKETQYFGPGTRLLVL.

V and J are TRBV5-1 and TRBJ2-2, with D unclear. The V gene's germline CDR1 is SGHRS and CDR2 YFSETQ. The CDR3 length is 13 residues. Trimming removed 4 bases from V and 6 bases from J, with 10 bases in between. CDR3 DNA sequence: TGCGCCAGCAGCAGGTCAGAGGCCGGGGAGCTGTTTTTT. Amino acid sequence: CASSRSEAGELFF.

This clone turned up a few times. The chain uses TRBV19 and TRBJ1-2; D unresolved. The germline CDR1 and CDR2 sequences are LNHDA and SQIVND (reference sequence). Trimming left V 6 bases short and J 4 bases short, with 18 bases between. CDR3 size: 15 residues. The CDR3 DNA reads as TGTGCCAGTAGCGCCCGGCGCCGACAACCCTATGGCTACACCTTC. Amino acid sequence: CASSARRRQPYGYTF.

The rearrangement links TRBV10-3 to TRBJ2-3, with D perhaps TRBD2 (5 bases). The CDR3 runs to 13 residues. The germline V and J ends were trimmed by 11 bases and 2 bases, with 14 bases remaining between them. Germline lookup yields CDR1 ENHRY and CDR2 SYGVKD. Written as DNA, the CDR3 is TGTGCCTCACAACTAGTCCTCACAGATACGCAGTATTTT. Translating it yields CASQLVLTDTQYF.

J is TRBJ2-1 and V is TRBV10-2, with 8 nucleotides matching TRBD1. The CDR3 length is 17 residues. Trimming cost V 8 bases and J 6 bases; bases outside gene matches: 18. Germline loops: CDR1 WSHSY, CDR2 SAAADI. Here the CDR3 reads CASCPRTGNNFCNEQFF. Here the CDR3 DNA reads TGCGCCAGCTGCCCTAGGACAGGGAATAATTTTTGCAATGAGCAGTTCTTC.

V and J are TRBV5-4 and TRBJ1-2; D is ambiguous. There are 14 residues in the CDR3. Trimming took 3 bases from V and 2 from J, leaving 11 bases between them. The germline V gene has CDR1 SGHNT and CDR2 YYREEE (reference sequence). CDR3 in DNA: TGTGCCAGCAGCTCTTCCACACCGAACTATGGCTACACCTTC. This gives the protein CASSSSTPNYGYTF.

The chain links TRBV6-5 to TRBJ1-2; D possibly corresponds to TRBD1 (5 bases). The germline V gene has CDR1 MNHEY and CDR2 SVGAGI. The CDR3 extends over 14 amino acids. V lost 6 bases and J 3 bases, leaving 14 bases between the germline ends. The CDR3 region is CASRSGTSHYGYTF. DNA of the CDR3: TGTGCCAGCAGGTCCGGGACTTCACACTATGGCTACACCTTC.

The chain couples TRBV5-6 to TRBJ2-4; TRBD1 might be the D (5 bases). Germline V CDR1 and CDR2: SGHDT, YYEEEE. The CDR3 contains 16 residues. Trimming pared 4 bases from V and 0 bases from J, leaving 14 bases between. As DNA, the CDR3 is TGTGCCAGCAGCCTTCCAGGACAACTAGCCAAAAACATTCAGTACTTC. This gives the protein CASSLPGQLAKNIQYF.

The chain recombines TRBV28 with TRBJ2-7; TRBD2 aligns across 7 bases. After removal of 10 bases from V and 2 bases from J, the junction contained 11 bases not matched to a gene. Germline values: CDR1 MDHEN, CDR2 SYDVKM. The CDR3 extends over 14 amino acids. The CDR3 region has the DNA TGTGCCACCCTGAGACTAGCTGGGACCTACGAGCAGTACTTC. This translates into CATLRLAGTYEQYF.

The chain has TRBV18 and TRBJ1-6; possible D gene TRBD1, 6 bases. Trimming left V 3 bases short and J 9 bases short, with 15 bases between. The length of the CDR3 is 15 residues. Looked up from germline, CDR1 is KGHSH and CDR2 is LQKENI. The CDR3 protein is CASSPDRGSGSPLHF. CDR3 bases: TGTGCCAGCTCACCTGATAGGGGGTCGGGTTCACCCCTCCACTTT. Using reference TRBV18 and TRBJ1-6 for the parts outside the CDR3, the full variable domain is NAGVMQNPRHLVRRRGQEARLRCSPMKGHSHVYWYRQLPEEGLKFMVYLQKENIIDESGMPKERFSAEFPKEGPSILRIQQVVRGDSAAYFCASSPDRGSGSPLHFGNGTRLTVT.

The rearrangement joins TRBV18 to TRBJ1-1; D remains ambiguous. CDR3 size: 14 residues. Germline V gene data show CDR1 as KGHSH and CDR2 as LQKENI. V dropped 2 bases and J dropped 1 base, with 8 bases sitting between them. The CDR3 protein is CASSPYGRNTEAFF. The CDR3 region has the DNA TGTGCCAGCTCACCATATGGGAGGAACACTGAAGCTTTCTTT.

The chain couples TRBV7-2 to TRBJ2-5, with D unresolved. The CDR3 totals 13 residues. V was shortened by 4 bases and J by 5 bases, with 11 bases between the two germline ends. Germline CDR1 is SGHTA and CDR2 is FQGNSA. CDR3 bases: TGTGCCAGCAGCTCCGGCACGCGGGAGACCCAGTACTTC. Amino acid sequence: CASSSGTRETQYF.

This clone was picked up one time. The chain couples TRBV11-3 to TRBJ2-1; D is perhaps TRBD1 or TRBD2 (5 bases each). Germline CDR1 reads SGHNT; CDR2 reads YENEEA. CDR3 size: 12 residues. Trimming shortened V by 5 bases and J by 9 bases, and 11 bases separated the two germline ends. The CDR3 protein is CASSVEGSEQFF. CDR3 coding DNA: TGTGCCAGCAGCGTCGAGGGGAGTGAGCAGTTCTTC. Supplemented by reference TRBV11-3 and TRBJ2-1, the full variable domain reads EAGVVQSPRYKIIEKKQPVAFWCNPISGHNTLYWYLQNLGQGPELLIRYENEEAVDDSQLPKDRFSAERLKGVDSTLKIQPAELGDSAVYLCASSVEGSEQFFGPGTRLTVL.

The sample holds one count of this clone. This chain uses TRBV29-1 with TRBJ1-1; TRBD1 aligns across 8 bases. Trimming cost V 7 bases and J 6 bases; bases outside gene matches: 7. CDR3 length: 12 amino acids. Per germline, CDR1 SQVTM and CDR2 ANQGSEA. CDR3 nucleotide sequence: TGCAGCGCTGCTCAGGGGGCACCTGAAGCTTTCTTT. Translated: CSAAQGAPEAFF.

The CDR3 spells CASSSGTGVTDTQYF. The CDR3 DNA sequence: TGTGCCAGCAGCTCCGGGACAGGGGTAACAGATACGCAGTATTTT. The chain carries TRBV7-2 and TRBJ2-3; 10 nucleotides match TRBD1. From germline, CDR1 is SGHTA and CDR2 FQGNSA. CDR3 size: 15 residues. J was trimmed by 3 bases and V by 4 bases; bases with no gene match: 4.

This chain uses TRBV5-1 with TRBJ2-1; 9 bases align to TRBD2. Germline CDR1 reads SGHRS; CDR2 reads YFSETQ. V gave up 5 bases and J gave up 3 bases; unmatched junction bases: 9. This CDR3 contains 16 residues. CDR3 sequence reads: CASRRLSGGLYNEQFF. In nucleotides, the CDR3 is TGCGCCAGCAGAAGGCTTAGCGGGGGCCTCTACAATGAGCAGTTCTTC.

This clone has only a few counts. V and J are TRBV10-2 and TRBJ1-5; D call uncertain. The germline CDR1 and CDR2 sequences are WSHSY and SAAADI. CDR3 length: 13 residues. Trimming removed 7 bases at V and 3 bases at J, with 10 bases between. The CDR3 sequence is CASNAQINQPQHF. CDR3 bases: TGCGCCAGCAATGCACAGATCAATCAGCCCCAGCATTTT.

This chain joins TRBV6-1 and TRBJ1-4; D is ambiguous. Trimming removed 2 bases at V and 10 bases at J, with 8 bases between. The CDR3 totals 12 residues. The germline V gene encodes CDR1 MNHNS and CDR2 SASEGT. The CDR3 nucleotides are TGTGCCAGCAGTGAAAGGGCGGTAAAACTGTTTTTT. Translating it yields CASSERAVKLFF.

This clone was detected once. The chain is built from TRBV15 and TRBJ1-5; D is possibly TRBD1 (5 bases). Germline assignment: CDR1 LNHNV and CDR2 YYDKDF (reference sequence). Trimming left V 0 bases short and J 8 bases short, with 8 bases between. The CDR3 spans 13 residues. The CDR3 region has the DNA TGTGCCACCAGCAGAGATGGCAGGGAGCCCCAGCATTTT. Protein: CATSRDGREPQHF.

The chain links TRBV6-5 to TRBJ1-1; 8 bases agree with TRBD1. Germline V lookup: CDR1 MNHEY, CDR2 SVGAGI. V dropped 4 bases and J dropped 1; count of bases not matched to a gene: 5. The CDR3 sequence is 15 residues long. Written as DNA, the CDR3 is TGTGCCAGCAGTTCGACAGGGGCGCAGAACACTGAAGCTTTCTTT. It translates to CASSSTGAQNTEAFF.

The chain is built from TRBV6-5 and TRBJ1-5, with 9 positions matching TRBD1. Germline V gene lookup returns CDR1 MNHEY and CDR2 SVGAGI. The CDR3 loop spans 16 amino acids. Trimming removed 2 bases from V and 4 bases from J; junction bases left unmatched: 6. DNA for the CDR3: TGTGCCAGCAGTTACCCATACAGGGGGCGGAATCAGCCCCAGCATTTT. It is translated as CASSYPYRGRNQPQHF.

The chain couples TRBV15 to TRBJ1-6; 11 positions match TRBD1. Per germline, CDR1 LNHNV and CDR2 YYDKDF (reference sequence). V shed 4 bases and J 11 bases; nucleotides not matched to a gene: 7. This CDR3 is 15 amino acids long. The CDR3 bases are TGTGCCACCAGCACAGGGACAGGGGGTGAGACACCCCTCCACTTT. The encoded protein is CATSTGTGGETPLHF.

The V call is TRBV5-8, the J call TRBJ2-4, with 10 bases aligning to TRBD2. Germline assignment: CDR1 SGHTS and CDR2 YDEGEE. The CDR3 loop spans 15 amino acids. The trim removed 5 bases at V and 5 bases at J, leaving 7 bases unmatched. CDR3 coding DNA: TGTGCCAGCAGTTTACTAGCGGGGAACCAAAACATTCAGTACTTC. Its protein product is CASSLLAGNQNIQYF.